The text below deals with one T cell receptor beta chain. Antigen unknown. Library construction for TCR beta used iRepertoire HTBI primers and Arm-PCR of CDR3 regions. TCRdb ran MiXCR on the multiplex PCR reads and lists one entry per CDR3 protein. The table shows 300,000 or so distinct CDR3 sequences, with about 19% occurring only once. This sample's time point: persistent/refractory GD, antithyroid drugs over 5 years with positive TRAb. Making the TCR library involved RNA that had been extracted from PBMCs. This sample stems from a study of regulatory T cells in long-lasting Graves disease. CDR1 SGHDT and CDR2 YYEEEE come from the germline V gene. CDR3 length: 17 amino acids. Trimming took 0 bases from V and 4 from J; bases not matched to a gene: 7. Study results and caveats: The number of shared public clonotypes was higher in persistent patients (approximately 2,600) than new patients (966).

Sequenced here: peripheral blood mononuclear cells (PBMCs), sampled when the disease was refractory, from a patient treated with antithyroid drugs. This chain links TRBV5-6 with TRBJ2-7; 13 bases fit TRBD2. The TCR comes from a female donor with Graves disease. The CDR3 coding sequence is TGTGCCAGCAGCTTGGGATACGGACTAGCGGGGGATTACGAGCAGTACTTC. Translating it yields CASSLGYGLAGDYEQYF.